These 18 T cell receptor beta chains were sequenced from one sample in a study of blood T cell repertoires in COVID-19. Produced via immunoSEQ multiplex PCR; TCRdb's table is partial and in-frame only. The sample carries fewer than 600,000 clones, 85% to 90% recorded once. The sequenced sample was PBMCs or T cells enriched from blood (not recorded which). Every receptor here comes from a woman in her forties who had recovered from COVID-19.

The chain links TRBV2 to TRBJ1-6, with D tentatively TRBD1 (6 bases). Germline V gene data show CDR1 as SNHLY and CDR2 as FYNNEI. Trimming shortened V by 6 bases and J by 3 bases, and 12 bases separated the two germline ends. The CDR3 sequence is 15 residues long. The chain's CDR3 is CASRDSAHYNSPLHF. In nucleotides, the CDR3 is TGTGCCAGCAGGGACAGTGCTCACTATAATTCACCCCTCCACTTT. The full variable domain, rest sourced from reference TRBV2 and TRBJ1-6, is EPEVTQTPSHQVTQMGQEVILRCVPISNHLYFYWYRQILGQKVEFLVSFYNNEISEKSEIFDDQFSVERPDGSNFTLKIRSTKLEDSAMYFCASRDSAHYNSPLHFGNGTRLTVT.

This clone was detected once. CDR3 region: CASSLGAGGTYEQYF. The CDR3 DNA reads TGTGCCAGCAGCTTAGGAGCGGGAGGGACCTACGAGCAGTACTTC. The chain carries TRBV11-3 and TRBJ2-7, with 10 bases matching TRBD2. Trimming at V came to 1 base and at J to 2 bases, leaving 2 bases not matched to a gene. The CDR3 length is 15 residues. Germline loops: CDR1 SGHNT, CDR2 YENEEA.

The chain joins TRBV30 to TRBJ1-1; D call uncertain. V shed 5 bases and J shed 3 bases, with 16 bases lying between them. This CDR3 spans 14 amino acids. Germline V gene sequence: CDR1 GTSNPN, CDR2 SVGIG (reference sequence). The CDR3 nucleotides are TGTGCCTGGCGGAGGCAGGTGAAGGACACTGAAGCTTTCTTT. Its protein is CAWRRQVKDTEAFF.

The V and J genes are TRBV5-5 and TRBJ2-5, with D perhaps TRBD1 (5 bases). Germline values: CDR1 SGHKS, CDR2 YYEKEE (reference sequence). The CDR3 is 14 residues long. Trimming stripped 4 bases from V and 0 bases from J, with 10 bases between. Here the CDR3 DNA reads TGTGCCAGCAGCATCACAGGAGACCAAGAGACCCAGTACTTC. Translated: CASSITGDQETQYF.

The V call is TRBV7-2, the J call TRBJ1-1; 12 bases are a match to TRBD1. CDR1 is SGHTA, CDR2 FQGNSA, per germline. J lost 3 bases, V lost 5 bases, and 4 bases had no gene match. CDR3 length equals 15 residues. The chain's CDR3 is CASSPGQGAYTEAFF. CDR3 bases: TGTGCCAGCAGCCCGGGACAGGGGGCATACACTGAAGCTTTCTTT.

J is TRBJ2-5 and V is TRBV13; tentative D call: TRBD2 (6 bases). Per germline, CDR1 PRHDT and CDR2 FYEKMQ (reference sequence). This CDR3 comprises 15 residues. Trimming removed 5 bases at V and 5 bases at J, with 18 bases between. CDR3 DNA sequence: TGTGCCAGCAGCCCCCGCGGGGCGGGTTGGGAGACCCAGTACTTC. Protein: CASSPRGAGWETQYF.

The CDR3 DNA reads as TGTGCCAGCAGCTTGGTAGCGGGAGCGGCCGGGGAGCTGTTTTTT. Protein product: CASSLVAGAAGELFF. V usage is TRBV5-4 and J usage is TRBJ2-2; 9 bases fit TRBD2. There are 15 residues in the CDR3. The junction had 3 bases not matched to a gene; V was cut back by 0 bases and J by 6 bases. The germline CDR1 and CDR2 sequences are SGHNT and YYREEE (reference sequence).

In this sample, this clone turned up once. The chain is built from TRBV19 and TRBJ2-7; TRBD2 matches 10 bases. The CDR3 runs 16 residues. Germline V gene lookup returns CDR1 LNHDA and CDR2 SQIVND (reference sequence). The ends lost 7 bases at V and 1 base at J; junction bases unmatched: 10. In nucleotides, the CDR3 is TGTGCCAGTAATGACGGCCCTAGCGGGAGTTCCTACGAGCAGTACTTC. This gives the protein CASNDGPSGSSYEQYF.

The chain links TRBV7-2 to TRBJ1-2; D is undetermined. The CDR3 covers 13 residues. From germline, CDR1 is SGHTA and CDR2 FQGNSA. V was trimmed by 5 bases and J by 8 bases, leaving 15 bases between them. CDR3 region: CASSQSRDLGYTF. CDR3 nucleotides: TGTGCCAGCAGCCAAAGTCGGGATCTGGGCTACACCTTC. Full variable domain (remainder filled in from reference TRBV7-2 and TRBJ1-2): GAGVSQSPSNKVTEKGKDVELRCDPISGHTALYWYRQSLGQGLEFLIYFQGNSAPDKSGLPSDRFSAERTGGSVSTLTIQRTQQEDSAVYLCASSQSRDLGYTFGSGTRLTVV.

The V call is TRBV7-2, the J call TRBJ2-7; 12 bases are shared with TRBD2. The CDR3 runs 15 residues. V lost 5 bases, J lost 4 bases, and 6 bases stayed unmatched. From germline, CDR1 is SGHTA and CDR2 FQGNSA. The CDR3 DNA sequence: TGTGCCAGCAGCCAAGGACTAGCGGGACCTTACGAGCAGTACTTC. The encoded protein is CASSQGLAGPYEQYF.

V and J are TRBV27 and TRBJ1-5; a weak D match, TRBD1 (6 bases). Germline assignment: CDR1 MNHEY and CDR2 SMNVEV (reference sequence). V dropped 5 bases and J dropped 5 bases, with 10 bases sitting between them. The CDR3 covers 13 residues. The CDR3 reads CASSLQGYQPQHF. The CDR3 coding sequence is TGTGCCAGCAGTCTCCAGGGGTATCAGCCCCAGCATTTT.

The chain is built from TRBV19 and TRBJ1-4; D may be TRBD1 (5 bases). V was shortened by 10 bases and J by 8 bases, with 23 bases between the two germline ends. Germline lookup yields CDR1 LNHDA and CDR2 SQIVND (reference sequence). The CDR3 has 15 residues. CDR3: CAIPRTNPGDEKLFF. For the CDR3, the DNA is TGTGCCATCCCAAGGACAAATCCTGGCGACGAAAAACTGTTTTTT.

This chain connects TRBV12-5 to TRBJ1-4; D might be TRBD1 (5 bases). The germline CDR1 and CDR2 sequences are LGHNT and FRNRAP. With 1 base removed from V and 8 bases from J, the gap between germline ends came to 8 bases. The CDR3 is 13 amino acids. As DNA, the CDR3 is TGTGCTAGTGGTTTGGCTTCAGGGGAAAAACTGTTTTTT. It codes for CASGLASGEKLFF.

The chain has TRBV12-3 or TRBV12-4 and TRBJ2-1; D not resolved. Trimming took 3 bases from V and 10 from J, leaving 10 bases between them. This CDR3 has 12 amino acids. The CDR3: CASSLMGREQFF. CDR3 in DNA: TGTGCCAGCAGTTTGATGGGCAGGGAGCAGTTCTTC.

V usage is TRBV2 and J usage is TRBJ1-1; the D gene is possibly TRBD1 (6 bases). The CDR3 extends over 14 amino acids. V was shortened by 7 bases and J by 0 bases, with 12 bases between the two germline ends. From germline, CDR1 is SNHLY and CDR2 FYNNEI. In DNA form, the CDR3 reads TGTGCCAGCAAAGGGGGACGAATGAACACTGAAGCTTTCTTT. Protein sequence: CASKGGRMNTEAFF.

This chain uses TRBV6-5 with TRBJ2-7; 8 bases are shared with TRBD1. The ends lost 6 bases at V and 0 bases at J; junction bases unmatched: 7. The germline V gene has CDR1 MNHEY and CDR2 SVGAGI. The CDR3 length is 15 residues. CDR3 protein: CASSSWTGSSYEQYF. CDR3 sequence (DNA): TGTGCCAGCAGCTCCTGGACAGGGAGCTCCTACGAGCAGTACTTC.

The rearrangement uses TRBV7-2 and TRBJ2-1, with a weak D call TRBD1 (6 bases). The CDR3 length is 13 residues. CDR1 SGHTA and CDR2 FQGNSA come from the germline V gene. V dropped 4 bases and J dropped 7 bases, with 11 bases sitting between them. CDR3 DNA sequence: TGTGCCAGCAGCTCAAACAGGGAGAATGAGCAGTTCTTC. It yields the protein CASSSNRENEQFF.

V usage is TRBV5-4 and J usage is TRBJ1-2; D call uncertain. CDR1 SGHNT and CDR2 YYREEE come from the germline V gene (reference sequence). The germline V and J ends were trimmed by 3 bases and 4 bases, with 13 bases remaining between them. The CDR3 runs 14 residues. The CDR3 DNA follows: TGTGCCAGCAGCTCATCCCGGGGTCTCTATGGCTACACCTTC. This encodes CASSSSRGLYGYTF.